One T cell receptor beta chain is described in this entry. The entry originates in a study of coeliac disease. Overall study: Refractory coeliac disease type I meant no gluten-free diet response for over 12 months.

V was clipped by 3 bases and J by 3 bases, with 17 bases between them. The CDR3 spans 16 residues. Per the germline V gene, CDR1 is LNHNV and CDR2 is YYDKDF (reference sequence). Libraries were prepared by immunoSEQ multiplex PCR; TCRdb keeps only in-frame clonotypes and omits some of them. The sample shows more than 3,000 clones, around 50% of them seen only once. The sequence was collected from a woman aged 65 to 85 with celiac disease. The J gene is TRBJ2-5, the V gene TRBV15, with D tentatively TRBD1 (6 bases). Sequencing input: intraepithelial lymphocytes from the gut. The CDR3 loop reads CATSRFTTGIEETQYF. CDR3 nucleotides: TGTGCCACCAGCAGGTTTACAACAGGGATTGAAGAGACCCAGTACTTC.